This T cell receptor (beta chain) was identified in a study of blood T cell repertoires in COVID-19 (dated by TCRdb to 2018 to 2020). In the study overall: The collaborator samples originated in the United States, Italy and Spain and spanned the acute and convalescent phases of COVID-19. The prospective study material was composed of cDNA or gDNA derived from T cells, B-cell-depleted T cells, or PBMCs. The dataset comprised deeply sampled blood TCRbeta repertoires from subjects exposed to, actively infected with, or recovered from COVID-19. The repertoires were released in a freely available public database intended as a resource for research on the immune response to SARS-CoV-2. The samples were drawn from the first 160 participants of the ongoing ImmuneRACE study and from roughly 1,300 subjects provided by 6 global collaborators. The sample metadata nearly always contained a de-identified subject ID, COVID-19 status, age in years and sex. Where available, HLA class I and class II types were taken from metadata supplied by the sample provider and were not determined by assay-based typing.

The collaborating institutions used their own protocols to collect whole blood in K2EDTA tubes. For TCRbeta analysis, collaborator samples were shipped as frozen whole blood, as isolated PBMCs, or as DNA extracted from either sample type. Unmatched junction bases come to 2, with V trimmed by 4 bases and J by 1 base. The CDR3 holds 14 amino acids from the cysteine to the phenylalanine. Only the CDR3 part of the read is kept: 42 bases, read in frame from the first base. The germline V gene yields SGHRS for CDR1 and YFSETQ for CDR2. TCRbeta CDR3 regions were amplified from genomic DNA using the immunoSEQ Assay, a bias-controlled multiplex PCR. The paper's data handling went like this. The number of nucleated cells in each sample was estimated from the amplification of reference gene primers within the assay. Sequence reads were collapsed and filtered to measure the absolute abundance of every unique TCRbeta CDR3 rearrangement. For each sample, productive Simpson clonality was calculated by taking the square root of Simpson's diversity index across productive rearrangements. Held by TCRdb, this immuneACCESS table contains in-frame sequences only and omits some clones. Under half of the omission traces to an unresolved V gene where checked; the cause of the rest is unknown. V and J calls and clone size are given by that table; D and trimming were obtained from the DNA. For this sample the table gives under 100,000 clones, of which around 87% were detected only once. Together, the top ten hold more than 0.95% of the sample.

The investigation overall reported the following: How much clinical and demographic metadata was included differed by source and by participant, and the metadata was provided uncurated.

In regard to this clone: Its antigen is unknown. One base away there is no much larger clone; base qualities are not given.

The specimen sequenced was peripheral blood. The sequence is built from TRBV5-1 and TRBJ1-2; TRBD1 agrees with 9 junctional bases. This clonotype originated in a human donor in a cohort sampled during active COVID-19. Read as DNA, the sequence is TGCGCCAGCAGCCCGGGACAGGGTAACTATGGCTACACCTTC. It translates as CASSPGQGNYGYTF.